This record concerns one TCR beta chain sequence. In the original analysis: It was from reference gene primer amplification that nucleated cell counts were estimated. The assay was immunoSEQ multiplex PCR, and TCRdb's table has in-frame clones only and misses some. Clone size and V and J calls were adopted from that table, with D and trimming inferred from the DNA. The sample lists over 120,000 clones, approximately 88% occurring once. This CDR3 contains 15 residues. Trimming pared 0 bases from V and 1 base from J, leaving 8 bases between. Germline V gene lookup returns CDR1 SGHRS and CDR2 YFSETQ. This sample is part of a study of blood T cell repertoires in COVID-19. The wider study: The United States, Italy and Spain supplied acute and convalescent COVID-19 samples. The analysed material was cDNA or gDNA that came from T cells, B-cell-depleted T cells, or PBMCs.

This rearrangement joins TRBV5-1 to TRBJ1-5; D is possibly TRBD1 (6 bases). Sequenced sample: peripheral blood. This receptor was taken from a woman between 50 and 59 years old with acute or convalescent COVID-19. In DNA, the CDR3 is TGCGCCAGCAGCTTGGCCGGGACAAGCAATCAGCCCCAGCATTTT. Its translation: CASSLAGTSNQPQHF.